One and the same sample provided the 21 T cell receptor beta chains below, sequenced in a study of T-cell memory formation after mild COVID-19 (dated by TCRdb to the early 2020s). Library prep was done by 5' RACE. Sequencing was carried out with an Illumina NovaSeq 6000. The public reads were reanalyzed by TCRdb: fastp trimming at Q25, MiXCR alignment, in-frame beta chains only. Identical CDR3 proteins give one entry, which carries the most common genes and DNA. This sample lists around 500,000 distinct CDR3 sequences; 18% were detected once. Together, the top ten hold roughly 12% of the sample. Input material: PBMCs or a T cell subset sorted from them (not recorded which). The source of these receptors is an adult woman who had mild COVID-19 (a few samples of this study predate the infection). The sample titles of this study are shuffled in the database, so cell type and time point are left out; the donor was told from shared clones.

The rearrangement links TRBV18 to TRBJ1-1; TRBD1 matches 8 bases. The CDR3 totals 12 residues. In germline, CDR1 is KGHSH, CDR2 LQKENI. Losses at the gene ends were 6 bases for V and 8 bases for J; bases not matched to a gene: 5. The CDR3, as DNA: TGTGCCAGCTCCACAGGACAGGGCGAAGCTTTCTTT. It codes for CASSTGQGEAFF.

The table lists this clonotype with a few counts. The V gene is TRBV19, the J gene TRBJ1-1; possibly TRBD1 for D (6 bases). Germline CDR1 is LNHDA and CDR2 is SQIVND (reference sequence). The CDR3 is 15 amino acids. Trimming stripped 1 base from V and 3 bases from J, with 12 bases between. CDR3 in amino acids: CASSIGRGADTEAFF. CDR3 sequence (DNA): TGTGCCAGTAGTATAGGTAGGGGGGCAGACACTGAAGCTTTCTTT. Looking up the rest from reference TRBV19 and TRBJ1-1 gives the full variable domain: DGGITQSPKYLFRKEGQNVTLSCEQNLNHDAMYWYRQDPGQGLRLIYYSQIVNDFQKGDIAEGYSVSREKKESFPLTVTSAQKNPTAFYLCASSIGRGADTEAFFGQGTRLTVV.

This clonotype was seen only a few times. The rearrangement joins TRBV24-1 to TRBJ2-2; perhaps TRBD1 as D (5 bases). V was cut by 0 bases and J by 6 bases, with 7 bases left in between. This CDR3 comprises 14 residues. The V gene's germline CDR1 is KGHDR and CDR2 SFDVKD. The CDR3 protein is CATSDLPGSGELFF. In nucleotides, the CDR3 is TGTGCCACCAGTGATTTGCCAGGGTCCGGGGAGCTGTTTTTT.

The CDR3 DNA reads TGCAGTGCTCGTAAAGCGGCAGGGCCGGTTAGCAATGAGCAGTTCTTC. It yields the protein CSARKAAGPVSNEQFF. The J gene is TRBJ2-1, the V gene TRBV20-1; D might be TRBD1 or TRBD2, each matching 5 bases. Deletions cut 5 bases from V and 6 bases from J, with 23 bases between. The CDR3 is 16 amino acids. Germline V gives CDR1 DFQATT, CDR2 SNEGSKA (reference sequence).

This clonotype was seen many times. The chain couples TRBV20-1 to TRBJ2-1; no clear D. Trimming took off 3 bases at V and 5 bases at J, with 20 bases between the two ends. From germline, CDR1 is DFQATT and CDR2 SNEGSKA (reference sequence). The CDR3 spans 16 residues. The CDR3 protein is CSARVISLRANNEQFF. As DNA, the CDR3 is TGCAGTGCTAGGGTCATTAGCCTTCGAGCAAACAATGAGCAGTTCTTC.

The V and J genes are TRBV5-1 and TRBJ1-2; 11 bases match TRBD1. Germline V gene data show CDR1 as SGHRS and CDR2 as YFSETQ. The J segment lost 6 bases and the V segment lost 3 bases, leaving 4 bases of the junction unmatched. The CDR3 totals 14 residues. The CDR3 region has the DNA TGCGCCAGCAGCTCGAGGACAGGGGGCGATGGCTACACCTTC. Its translation: CASSSRTGGDGYTF.

The rearrangement uses TRBV20-1 and TRBJ2-4, with TRBD1 as a possible D gene (7 bases). The germline gives CDR1 DFQATT, CDR2 SNEGSKA (reference sequence). The CDR3 sequence is 12 residues long. Between the trimmed V and J ends, which lost 0 bases and 13 bases, there was a span of 13 bases. The CDR3 DNA reads as TGCAGTGCTAGAGATCAGCCAGGGGGGCAGTACTTC. Translated, it gives CSARDQPGGQYF.

In its sample, this clonotype was seen a few times. The chain links TRBV20-1 to TRBJ2-5, with 9 bases fitting TRBD2. The germline CDR1 and CDR2 sequences are DFQATT and SNEGSKA (reference sequence). The CDR3 runs 14 residues. Trimming removed 2 bases from V and 1 base from J; junction bases left unmatched: 2. The CDR3 region is CSARLAGLQETQYF. The CDR3 bases are TGCAGTGCTAGACTAGCGGGGCTCCAAGAGACCCAGTACTTC.

V usage is TRBV7-2 and J usage is TRBJ2-6; D is unresolved. With 4 bases removed from V and 6 bases from J, the gap between germline ends came to 13 bases. Germline V gene data show CDR1 as SGHTA and CDR2 as FQGNSA. The CDR3 extends over 15 amino acids. Written as DNA, the CDR3 is TGTGCCAGCAGCTCGGCAAGTCTGCCGGCCAACGTCCTGACTTTC. It is translated as CASSSASLPANVLTF. Drawing the rest from reference TRBV7-2 and TRBJ2-6, the complete variable domain is GAGVSQSPSNKVTEKGKDVELRCDPISGHTALYWYRQSLGQGLEFLIYFQGNSAPDKSGLPSDRFSAERTGGSVSTLTIQRTQQEDSAVYLCASSSASLPANVLTFGAGSRLTVL.

V gene TRBV4-3 combines with J gene TRBJ2-3, with 8 bases lining up with TRBD1. After removal of 5 bases from V and 5 bases from J, the junction contained 6 bases not matched to a gene. Per the germline V gene, CDR1 is LGHNA and CDR2 is YSLEER. This CDR3 contains 14 residues. The CDR3 loop reads CASSYQGAGDTQYF. The CDR3 DNA is TGCGCCAGCAGCTACCAGGGGGCTGGAGATACGCAGTATTTT.

There are a few counts of this clonotype. The rearrangement uses TRBV2 and TRBJ1-2; possible D gene TRBD1, 5 bases. Germline CDR1 is SNHLY and CDR2 is FYNNEI. Trimming cost V 1 base and J 4 bases, with 10 bases left between them. This CDR3 has 14 residues. CDR3: CASSEVGTVYGYTF. The CDR3 coding sequence is TGTGCCAGCAGTGAAGTGGGGACCGTCTATGGCTACACCTTC.

This clonotype was observed a few times. The chain is built from TRBV2 and TRBJ2-1, with TRBD1 matching over 8 bases. Trimming cost V 5 bases and J 0 bases; bases outside gene matches: 6. This CDR3 spans 16 amino acids. Per germline, CDR1 SNHLY and CDR2 FYNNEI. CDR3 region: CASSWSGGTSYNEQFF. CDR3 bases: TGTGCCAGCAGTTGGTCAGGGGGCACCTCCTACAATGAGCAGTTCTTC.

This clonotype showed up just a few times. V gene TRBV6-2 or TRBV6-3 combines with J gene TRBJ2-1, with 8 bases identical to TRBD2. The CDR3 has 13 amino acids. Germline CDR1 MNHEY, CDR2 SVGEGT. J gave up 6 bases and V 11 bases, and 9 bases lay outside the gene matches. CDR3 protein: CASRRGGFNEQFF. The CDR3 DNA follows: TGTGCCTCTCGCCGGGGGGGGTTCAATGAGCAGTTCTTC.

DNA of the CDR3: TGTGCCAGCAGTTTTCGGGGGCGAGAGAACAGCAATCAGCCCCAGCATTTT. Translation: CASSFRGRENSNQPQHF. The gene calls are TRBV12-3 or TRBV12-4 and TRBJ1-5; D perhaps matches TRBD1 (6 bases). The CDR3 is 17 amino acids. The germline V and J ends were trimmed by 3 bases and 1 base, with 16 bases remaining between them.

The table lists this clonotype with a few counts. The chain couples TRBV7-9 to TRBJ2-2; 10 nucleotides match TRBD2. The CDR3 consists of 15 residues. The J segment lost 4 bases and the V segment lost 4 bases, leaving 3 bases of the junction unmatched. Germline V CDR1 and CDR2: SEHNR, FQNEAQ (reference sequence). CDR3: CASSSSGRATGELFF. CDR3 DNA: TGTGCCAGCAGCTCTAGCGGGAGAGCCACCGGGGAGCTGTTTTTT.

The chain has TRBV12-3 or TRBV12-4 and TRBJ1-5; no clear D. The CDR3 consists of 13 residues. V shed 3 bases and J shed 7 bases, with 10 bases lying between them. The CDR3 sequence is CASSFSSRQPQHF. CDR3 in DNA: TGTGCCAGCAGTTTCTCCTCGAGGCAGCCCCAGCATTTT.

In its sample, this clonotype was seen a few times. The gene calls are TRBV5-1 and TRBJ2-7; 11 bases agree with TRBD2. There are 15 residues in the CDR3. V lost 0 bases and J lost 4; bases outside the gene matches: 3. The germline V gene encodes CDR1 SGHRS and CDR2 YFSETQ. CDR3 amino acids: CASSLAPSGGYEQYF. CDR3 nucleotides: TGCGCCAGCAGCTTGGCCCCTAGCGGGGGGTACGAGCAGTACTTC.

There are a few counts of this clonotype. This chain links TRBV11-1 with TRBJ2-1; TRBD1 or TRBD2 may be the D gene (5 bases each). With 5 bases removed from V and 15 bases from J, the gap between germline ends came to 17 bases. The CDR3 spans 12 residues. Looked up from germline, CDR1 is SGHAT and CDR2 is FQDESV (reference sequence). CDR3 region: CASSPGADWLFF. Written as DNA, the CDR3 is TGTGCCAGCAGCCCCGGGGCGGACTGGTTGTTCTTC. Using reference TRBV11-1 and TRBJ2-1 for the parts outside the CDR3, the full variable domain is EAEVAQSPRYKITEKSQAVAFWCDPISGHATLYWYRQILGQGPELLVQFQDESVVDDSQLPKDRFSAERLKGVDSTLKIQPAELGDSAMYLCASSPGADWLFFGPGTRLTVL.

This clonotype was counted between two and nine times. V is TRBV29-1 and J is TRBJ2-3; 8 nucleotides align to TRBD2. Unmatched junction bases numbered 16, after V lost 7 bases and J lost 10 bases. CDR3 length equals 14 residues. Germline CDR1 is SQVTM and CDR2 is ANQGSEA. As DNA, the CDR3 is TGCAGCGCCTCAAAAGCGGGAGCCCCGGGGGCGCAGTATTTT. It encodes CSASKAGAPGAQYF.

This clonotype was detected many times. The chain recombines TRBV7-9 with TRBJ2-7, with 8 bases aligning to TRBD2. This CDR3 contains 14 residues. Germline V gene data show CDR1 as SEHNR and CDR2 as FQNEAQ (reference sequence). After removal of 5 bases from V and 6 bases from J, the junction contained 9 bases not matched to a gene. Here the CDR3 reads CASSNSGVGSEQYF. Written as DNA, the CDR3 is TGTGCCAGCAGCAATAGCGGGGTGGGTAGCGAGCAGTACTTC.

This clonotype showed up just a few times. V gene TRBV7-2 combines with J gene TRBJ2-7, with TRBD2 matching over 9 bases. The CDR3 totals 16 residues. Germline V lookup: CDR1 SGHTA, CDR2 FQGNSA. J gave up 6 bases and V 1 base, and 10 bases lay outside the gene matches. The CDR3 bases are TGTGCCAGCAGCTTAGAGTCTAGCGGGATCCCGGGCGAGCAGTACTTC. Amino acids: CASSLESSGIPGEQYF.